Detailed here is one T cell receptor (beta chain). What it binds is unknown. V was cut by 3 bases and J by 6 bases, with 18 bases left in between. There are 15 residues in the CDR3. Germline CDR1 and CDR2: SGDLS and YYNGEE. PCR employed 60 Vbeta and 13 Jbeta primers. Sequencing used immunoSEQ multiplex PCR; TCRdb keeps in-frame clones, though not all of them. Counted here are some 150,000 clones, about 80% occurring once; the ten biggest clones make up roughly 4.7%. The data belong to a study of cytomegalovirus exposure and HLA in healthy donors. Study information: Some 180 million T cells yielded 117 million unique TCR beta sequences in earlier analysis.

Overall study findings and caveats: V- and J-gene trimming in TCR beta was tied to a missense DCLRE1C variant by an analysis performed later. TCR beta sequences reportedly predicted most subjects' HLA-A and HLA-B alleles accurately. The classifier, whose performance was assessed in both the original and validation cohorts, reportedly diagnosed cytomegalovirus status with high specificity and sensitivity.

This clonotype was sampled from a man in his thirties or forties in good health and CMV-seronegative. V gene TRBV9 combines with J gene TRBJ1-2; perhaps TRBD1 as D (6 bases). Sequences were obtained from PBMCs. DNA of the CDR3: TGTGCCAGCAGCGCGTCAGGGGCGGTCGCCAATGGCTACACCTTC. It is translated as CASSASGAVANGYTF.